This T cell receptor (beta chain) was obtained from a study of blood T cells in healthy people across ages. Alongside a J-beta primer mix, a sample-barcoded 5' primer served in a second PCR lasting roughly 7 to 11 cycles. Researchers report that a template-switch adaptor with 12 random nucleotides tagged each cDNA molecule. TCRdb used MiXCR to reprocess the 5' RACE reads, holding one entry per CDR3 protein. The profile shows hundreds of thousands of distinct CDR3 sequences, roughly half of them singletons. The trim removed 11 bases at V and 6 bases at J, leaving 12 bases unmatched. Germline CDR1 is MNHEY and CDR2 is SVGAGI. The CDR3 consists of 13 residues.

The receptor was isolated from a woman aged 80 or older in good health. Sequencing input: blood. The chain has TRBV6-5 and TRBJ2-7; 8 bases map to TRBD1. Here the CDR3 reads CAGTPDRVGEQYF. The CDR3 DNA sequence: TGTGCCGGCACCCCGGACAGGGTGGGCGAGCAGTACTTC.